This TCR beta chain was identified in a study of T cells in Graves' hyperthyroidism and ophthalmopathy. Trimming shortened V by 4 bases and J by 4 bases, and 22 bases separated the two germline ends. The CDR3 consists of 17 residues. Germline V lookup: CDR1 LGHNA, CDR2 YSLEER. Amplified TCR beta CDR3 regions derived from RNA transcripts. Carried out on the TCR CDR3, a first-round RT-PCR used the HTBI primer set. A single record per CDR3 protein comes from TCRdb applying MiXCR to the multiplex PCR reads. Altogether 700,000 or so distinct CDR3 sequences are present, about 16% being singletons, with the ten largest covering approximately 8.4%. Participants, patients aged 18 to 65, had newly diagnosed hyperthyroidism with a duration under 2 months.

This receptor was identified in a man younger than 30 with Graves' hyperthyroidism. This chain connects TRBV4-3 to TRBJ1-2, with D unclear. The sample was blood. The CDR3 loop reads CASSPKKEATPRYGYTF. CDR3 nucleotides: TGCGCCAGCAGCCCAAAGAAGGAGGCTACGCCTCGCTATGGCTACACCTTC.